This TCR beta chain came from a study of T cells after yellow fever vaccination. Each CDR3 protein is one row after TCRdb ran MiXCR on the 5' RACE reads. The sample comprises some 350,000 distinct CDR3 sequences, around 10% of which are singletons, and around 18% rests with the top ten. The germline CDR1 and CDR2 sequences are KGHDR and SFDVKD. Germline trimming cut 2 bases from V and 2 bases from J; bases unmatched to any gene: 10. There are 18 residues in the CDR3. This clonotype was sampled from a man younger than 35 who received the YFV17D yellow fever vaccine. The sequencing used PBMCs, collected on the day of the first yellow fever vaccination. This rearrangement joins TRBV24-1 to TRBJ2-3; 9 bases fit TRBD1. The chain's CDR3 is CATSDSTPGTGLTDTQYF. In nucleotides, the CDR3 is TGTGCCACCAGTGATTCCACCCCCGGGACAGGGCTCACAGATACGCAGTATTTT.